This T cell receptor beta chain was recovered during a study of lymphopenia after photon versus proton radiotherapy (dated by TCRdb to the late 2010s). About the study as a whole: The immunological effects of photon versus proton radiation therapy were compared in patients with gastrointestinal tumors who developed high-grade lymphopenia. The cohort comprised about 20 patients with gastrointestinal tumors who received either photon or proton therapy and then developed lymphopenia. The study was designed to characterize how the impact on the immune system differs between the two radiation modalities. Results the study describes overall, beyond this receptor: After the lymphocyte count nadir, repertoires from photon-treated patients showed oligoclonal expansion, particularly of CD8+ Temra cells, and this expansion drove the decline in diversity. The survival association was assessed only in patients who died, and the authors presented better survival with proton therapy as a possibility rather than a demonstrated result. Across the cohort, an inverse correlation was found between a larger post-nadir drop in TCR diversity and overall survival time among patients who died. Proton-treated patients stayed relatively stable during treatment, while photon-treated patients lost naive T cells and TCR diversity and gained effector/memory populations.

Libraries were constructed by the immunoSEQ multiplex PCR assay. Alongside multiparametric flow cytometry, deep sequencing of rearranged TCR beta loci was used to profile the T cell repertoires. TCRdb's version of the immuneACCESS table is confined to in-frame rearrangements and falls short of the full clone set. An unresolved V gene accounts for under half of the shortfall where checked; the remainder is of unknown origin. The sample has 40,000 or so clones on record, 92% of them singletons. The ten largest clonotypes hold 13% to 15% of the sample. Note on this clone: There is no known antigen for this receptor. Base quality data are lacking; no much larger clone is found one base away.

The receptor comes from a man in his 60s with cholangiocarcinoma. The sample in question was peripheral blood, obtained from a patient treated with photon-based radiotherapy.

The bases read TGTGCCAGCAGCTTGGACAGACGTAATGAAAAACTGTTTTTT. It codes for CASSLDRRNEKLFF. The chain was built from TRBV5-8 and TRBJ1-4; no D gene call is confident. Looking up the germline V gene yields CDR1 SGHTS and CDR2 YDEGEE. Relative to germline, V is 0 bases shorter and J is 4 bases shorter, with 7 bases between their ends. The CDR3 covers 14 residues, taking in both the cysteine and the phenylalanine. CDR3 DNA only is kept here, 42 bases in frame from base 1.